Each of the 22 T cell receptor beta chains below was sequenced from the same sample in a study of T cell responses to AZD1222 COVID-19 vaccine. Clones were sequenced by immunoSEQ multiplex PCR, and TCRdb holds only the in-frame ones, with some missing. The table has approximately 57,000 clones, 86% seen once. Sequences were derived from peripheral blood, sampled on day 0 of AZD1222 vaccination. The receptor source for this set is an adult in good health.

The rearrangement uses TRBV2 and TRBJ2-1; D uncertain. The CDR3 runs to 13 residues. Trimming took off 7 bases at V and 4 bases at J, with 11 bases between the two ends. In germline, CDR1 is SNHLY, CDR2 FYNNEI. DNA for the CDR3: TGTGCCAGCATAGGAGTATCATACAATGAGCAGTTCTTC. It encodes CASIGVSYNEQFF.

This CDR3 reads CASKLGQGIYEQYF. CDR3 DNA: TGTGCCAGTAAGTTAGGACAGGGGATCTACGAGCAGTACTTC. The rearrangement links TRBV19 to TRBJ2-7, with 9 positions matching TRBD1. The CDR3 has 14 amino acids. The trim removed 7 bases at V and 3 bases at J, leaving 7 bases unmatched. The germline gives CDR1 LNHDA, CDR2 SQIVND (reference sequence).

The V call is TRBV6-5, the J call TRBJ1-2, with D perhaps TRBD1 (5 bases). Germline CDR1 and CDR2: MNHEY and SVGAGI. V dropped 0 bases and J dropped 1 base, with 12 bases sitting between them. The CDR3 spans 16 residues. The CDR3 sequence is CASSYSLDTSNYGYTF. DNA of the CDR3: TGTGCCAGCAGTTACTCTCTGGACACAAGTAACTATGGCTACACCTTC.

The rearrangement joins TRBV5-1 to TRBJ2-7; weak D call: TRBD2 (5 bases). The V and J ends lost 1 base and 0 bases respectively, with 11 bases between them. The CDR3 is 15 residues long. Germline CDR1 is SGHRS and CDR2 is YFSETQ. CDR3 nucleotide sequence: TGCGCCAGCAGCTTGACCCAGGCGGGCTCCTACGAGCAGTACTTC. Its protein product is CASSLTQAGSYEQYF.

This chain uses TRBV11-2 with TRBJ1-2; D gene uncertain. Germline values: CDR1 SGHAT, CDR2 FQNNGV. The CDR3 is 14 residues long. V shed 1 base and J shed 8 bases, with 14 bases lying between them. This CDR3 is CASSLGGLMGGYTF. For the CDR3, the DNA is TGTGCCAGCAGCTTAGGCGGTTTGATGGGAGGCTACACCTTC.

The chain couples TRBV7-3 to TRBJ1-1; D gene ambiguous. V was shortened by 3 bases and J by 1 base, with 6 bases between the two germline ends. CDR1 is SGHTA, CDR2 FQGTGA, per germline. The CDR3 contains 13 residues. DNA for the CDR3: TGTGCCAGCAGCTTTTCCCGGAACACTGAAGCTTTCTTT. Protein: CASSFSRNTEAFF.

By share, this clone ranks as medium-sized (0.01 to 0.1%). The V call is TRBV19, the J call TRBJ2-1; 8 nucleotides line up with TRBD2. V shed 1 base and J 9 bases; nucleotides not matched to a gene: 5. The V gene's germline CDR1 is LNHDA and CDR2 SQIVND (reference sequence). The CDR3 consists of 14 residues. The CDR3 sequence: CASSIATSGGEQFF. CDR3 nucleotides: TGTGCCAGTAGTATAGCCACTAGCGGTGGTGAGCAGTTCTTC.

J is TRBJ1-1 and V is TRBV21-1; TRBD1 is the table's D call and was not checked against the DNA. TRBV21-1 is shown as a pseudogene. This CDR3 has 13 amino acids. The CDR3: CASSKATGEKAFF. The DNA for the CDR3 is TGTGCCAGCAGCAAAGCGACAGGGGAGAAAGCTTTCTTT.

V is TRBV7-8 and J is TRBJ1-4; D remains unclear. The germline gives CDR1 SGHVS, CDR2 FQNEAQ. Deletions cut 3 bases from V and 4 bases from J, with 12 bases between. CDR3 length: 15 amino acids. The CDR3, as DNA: TGTGCCAGCAGCTTTATAAGGAACGTTAATGAAAAACTGTTTTTT. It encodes CASSFIRNVNEKLFF.

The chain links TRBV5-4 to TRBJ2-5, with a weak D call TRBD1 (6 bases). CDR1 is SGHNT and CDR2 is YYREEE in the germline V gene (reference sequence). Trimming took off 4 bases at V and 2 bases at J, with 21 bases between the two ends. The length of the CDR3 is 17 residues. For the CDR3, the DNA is TGTGCCAGCAGCCACGAGCCTACGACGACAGGACAAGAGACCCAGTACTTC. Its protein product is CASSHEPTTTGQETQYF.

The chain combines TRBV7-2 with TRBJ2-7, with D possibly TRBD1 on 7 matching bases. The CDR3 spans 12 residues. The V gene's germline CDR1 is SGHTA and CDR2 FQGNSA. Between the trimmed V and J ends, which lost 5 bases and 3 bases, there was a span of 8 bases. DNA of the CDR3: TGTGCCAGCAGCCAGGGGGGCTACGAGCAGTACTTC. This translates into CASSQGGYEQYF.

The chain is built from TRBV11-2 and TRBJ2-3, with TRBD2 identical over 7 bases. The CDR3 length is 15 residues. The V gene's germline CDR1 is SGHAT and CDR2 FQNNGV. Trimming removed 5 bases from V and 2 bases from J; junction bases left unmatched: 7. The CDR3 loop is CASSRSSGDTDTQYF. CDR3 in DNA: TGTGCCAGCAGCCGGTCTAGCGGAGACACAGATACGCAGTATTTT. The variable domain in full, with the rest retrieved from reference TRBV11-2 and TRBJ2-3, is EAGVAQSPRYKIIEKRQSVAFWCNPISGHATLYWYQQILGQGPKLLIQFQNNGVVDDSQLPKDRFSAERLKGVDSTLKIQPAKLEDSAVYLCASSRSSGDTDTQYFGPGTRLTVL.

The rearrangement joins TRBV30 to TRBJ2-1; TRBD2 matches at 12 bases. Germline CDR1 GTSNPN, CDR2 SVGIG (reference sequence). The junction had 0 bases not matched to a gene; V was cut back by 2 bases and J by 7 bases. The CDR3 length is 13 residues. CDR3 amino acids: CAWSTSGRNEQFF. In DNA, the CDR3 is TGTGCCTGGAGTACTAGCGGGAGGAATGAGCAGTTCTTC.

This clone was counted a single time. CDR3 in amino acids: CASSLSQANEKLFF. The CDR3 DNA follows: TGTGCCAGCAGCTTAAGCCAGGCAAATGAAAAACTGTTTTTT. The chain carries TRBV7-2 and TRBJ1-4; D gene ambiguous. The CDR3 sequence is 14 residues long. Looked up from germline, CDR1 is SGHTA and CDR2 is FQGNSA. V lost 2 bases and J lost 5, with 9 bases in between.

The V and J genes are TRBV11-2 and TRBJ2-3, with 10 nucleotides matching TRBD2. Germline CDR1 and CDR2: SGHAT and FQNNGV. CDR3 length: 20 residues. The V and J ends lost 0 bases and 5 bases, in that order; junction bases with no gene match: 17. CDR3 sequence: CASSLDLLAGLLPAKDTQYF. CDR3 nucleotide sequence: TGTGCCAGCAGCTTAGATCTACTAGCGGGACTTTTACCCGCGAAAGATACGCAGTATTTT. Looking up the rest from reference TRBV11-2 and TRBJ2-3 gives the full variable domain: EAGVAQSPRYKIIEKRQSVAFWCNPISGHATLYWYQQILGQGPKLLIQFQNNGVVDDSQLPKDRFSAERLKGVDSTLKIQPAKLEDSAVYLCASSLDLLAGLLPAKDTQYFGPGTRLTVL.

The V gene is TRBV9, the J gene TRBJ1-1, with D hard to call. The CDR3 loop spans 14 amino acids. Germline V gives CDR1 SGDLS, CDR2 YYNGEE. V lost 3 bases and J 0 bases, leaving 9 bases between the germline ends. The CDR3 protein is CASSADGVNTEAFF. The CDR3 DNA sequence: TGTGCCAGCAGCGCAGACGGGGTGAACACTGAAGCTTTCTTT.

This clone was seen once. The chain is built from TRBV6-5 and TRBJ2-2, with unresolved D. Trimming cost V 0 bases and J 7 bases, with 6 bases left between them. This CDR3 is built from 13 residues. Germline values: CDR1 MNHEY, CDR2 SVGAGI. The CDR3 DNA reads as TGTGCCAGCAGTTACTCGATCAGCGGGGAGCTGTTTTTT. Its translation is CASSYSISGELFF.

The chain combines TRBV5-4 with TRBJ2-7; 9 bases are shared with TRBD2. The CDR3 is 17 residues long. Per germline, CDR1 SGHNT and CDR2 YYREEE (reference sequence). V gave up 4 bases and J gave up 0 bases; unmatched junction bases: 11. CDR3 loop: CASSPRLAGSYSYEQYF. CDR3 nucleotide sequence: TGTGCCAGCAGCCCCCGGCTAGCGGGAAGTTACTCCTACGAGCAGTACTTC.

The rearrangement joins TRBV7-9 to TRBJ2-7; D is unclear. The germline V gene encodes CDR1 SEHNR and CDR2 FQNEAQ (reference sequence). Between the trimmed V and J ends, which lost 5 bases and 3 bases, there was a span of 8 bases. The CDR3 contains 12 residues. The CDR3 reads CASSPSRYEQYF. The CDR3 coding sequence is TGTGCCAGCAGCCCAAGCCGCTACGAGCAGTACTTC.

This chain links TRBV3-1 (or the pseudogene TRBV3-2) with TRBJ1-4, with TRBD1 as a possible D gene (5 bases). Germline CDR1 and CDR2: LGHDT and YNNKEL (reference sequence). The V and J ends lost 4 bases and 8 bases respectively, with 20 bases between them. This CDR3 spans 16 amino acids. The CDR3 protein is CASSRSDISGREKLFF. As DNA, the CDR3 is TGTGCCAGCAGCCGATCGGACATCAGCGGTAGGGAAAAACTGTTTTTT.

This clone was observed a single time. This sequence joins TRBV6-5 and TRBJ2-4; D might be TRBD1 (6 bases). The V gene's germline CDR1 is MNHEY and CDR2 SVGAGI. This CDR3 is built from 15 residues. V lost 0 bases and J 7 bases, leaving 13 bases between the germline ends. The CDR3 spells CASSYSAGAGNIQYF. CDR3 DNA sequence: TGTGCCAGCAGTTACTCGGCAGGGGCTGGGAACATTCAGTACTTC.

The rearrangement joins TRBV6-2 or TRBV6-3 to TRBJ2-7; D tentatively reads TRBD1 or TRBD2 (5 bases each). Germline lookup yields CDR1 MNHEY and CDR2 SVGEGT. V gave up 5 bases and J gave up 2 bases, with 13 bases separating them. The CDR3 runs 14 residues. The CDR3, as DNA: TGTGCCAGCAGTCGGGCAGGGAGCCCCTACGAGCAGTACTTC. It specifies CASSRAGSPYEQYF.